This section outlines one TCR beta chain sequence together with its context. The antigen is not known. The entry originates in a study of T cells after yellow fever vaccination. General study findings and limits: Post-booster samples contained most primary-vaccination clones (approximately 96% CD4, around 89% CD8).

V dropped 0 bases and J dropped 5; count of bases not matched to a gene: 4. From germline, CDR1 is SGHKS and CDR2 YYEKEE (reference sequence). The CDR3 has 14 amino acids. 5'RACE template switching added a universal primer site and UMIs to TCR cDNA. Via MiXCR, TCRdb re-called the 5' RACE reads, giving one row per CDR3 protein. The table includes 350,000 to 550,000 distinct CDR3 sequences, 18% detected once. Sequences were derived from PBMCs, sampled before the yellow fever booster vaccination. The V call is TRBV5-5, the J call TRBJ2-5; TRBD1 agrees at 7 bases. The TCR sequence derives from a man aged 18 to 29 who received the YFV17D yellow fever vaccine. The CDR3 spells CASSLGQGFETQYF. The CDR3 DNA reads as TGTGCCAGCAGCTTGGGACAGGGTTTTGAGACCCAGTACTTC.